The entry below gives a single T cell receptor (beta chain) sequence along with its context. Antigen specificity is unknown. These data come from a study of OX40 agonist ivuxolimab in advanced cancers. Here immunoSEQ multiplex PCR was the method, and the copy in TCRdb shows in-frame clones only, minus some. The table has 65,000 to 85,000 clones, 87% seen once. Study-level points and caveats: Circulating CD4+ and CD8+ T cells showed clonal expansion by week 6 at 0.1 to 3.0 mg/kg.

Trimming took off 1 base at V and 0 bases at J, with 11 bases between the two ends. The CDR3 is 16 residues long. CDR1 is SGHTA, CDR2 FQGNSA, per germline. The V and J genes are TRBV7-2 and TRBJ2-3, with a possible D match to TRBD1 (5 bases). The sequence came from an adult with an advanced solid tumor such as melanoma, head and neck, liver or kidney cancer. The sample consisted of CD4+ or CD8+ T cells sorted from blood, taken in a trial of the OX40 agonist ivuxolimab. CDR3 DNA: TGTGCCAGCAGCTTAGGGGCAGGGAAGAGCACAGATACGCAGTATTTT. Translated, it gives CASSLGAGKSTDTQYF.